A selection of T cell receptor beta chains follows, all from one sample in a study of blood T cells in healthy people across ages. TCRdb reprocessed the 5' RACE reads via MiXCR and lists one record per CDR3 protein. Of hundreds of thousands of distinct CDR3 sequences listed, under 30% are singletons. The sample consisted of blood. Receptors originate from a woman of 80 years or more in good health. CDR3s include the opening cysteine and the closing phenylalanine or tryptophan. Fields, in order: clone size, D gene, J gene, V gene, CDR3 protein, CDR3 DNA. A D gene is named only where the DNA matches it firmly. Expanded clones are given a class, and other clones once, few, many or no size at all.

once - TRBJ2-1 TRBV6-5 CASSDRARSSYNEQFF TGTGCCAGCAGCGACCGCGCGAGGAGCTCCTACAATGAGCAGTTCTTC
many TRBD2 TRBJ2-3 TRBV30 CACQTSGTDTQYF TGTGCCTGCCAGACTAGCGGCACAGATACGCAGTATTTT
many - TRBJ1-2 TRBV12-3/TRBV12-4 CASSPDRPNYGYTF TGTGCCAGCAGCCCGGACAGACCTAACTATGGCTACACCTTC
few TRBD2 TRBJ2-7 TRBV15 CATSRVPGLANEQYF TGTGCCACCAGCAGGGTTCCGGGACTAGCCAACGAGCAGTACTTC
many - TRBJ2-5 TRBV7-6 CASSADSPRRNEQYF TGTGCCAGCAGCGCAGACAGCCCCAGGCGCAATGAGCAGTACTTC
few TRBD1 TRBJ1-1 TRBV18 CASSPRQGSPEAFF TGTGCCAGCTCACCGAGACAGGGTAGCCCTGAAGCTTTCTTT
- - TRBJ1-3 TRBV12-3/TRBV12-4 CASRSSSGPLSSGNTIYF TGTGCCAGCAGATCTTCCTCCGGGCCCCTTAGCTCTGGAAACACCATATATTTT
many - TRBJ1-2 TRBV7-2 CASSLTLDGYGYTF TGTGCCAGCAGCTTAACCTTGGACGGCTATGGCTACACCTTC
many TRBD1 TRBJ1-1 TRBV5-1 CASSSGGQGIQAFF TGCGCCAGCAGCTCCGGCGGACAGGGGATTCAAGCTTTCTTT
few - TRBJ2-1 TRBV7-3 CASSNGSYNEQFF TGTGCCAGCAGCAATGGGAGCTACAATGAGCAGTTCTTC